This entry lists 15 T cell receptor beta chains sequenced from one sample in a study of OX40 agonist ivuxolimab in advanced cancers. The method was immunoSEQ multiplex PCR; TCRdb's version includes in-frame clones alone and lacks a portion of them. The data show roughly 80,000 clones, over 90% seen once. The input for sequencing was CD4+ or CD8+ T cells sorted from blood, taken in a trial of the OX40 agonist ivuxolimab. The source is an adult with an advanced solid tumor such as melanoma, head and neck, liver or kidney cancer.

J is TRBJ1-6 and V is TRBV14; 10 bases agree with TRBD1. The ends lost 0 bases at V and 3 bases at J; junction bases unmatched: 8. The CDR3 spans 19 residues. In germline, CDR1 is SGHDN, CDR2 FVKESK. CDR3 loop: CASSQDPSTGGFYNSPLHF. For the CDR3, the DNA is TGTGCCAGCAGCCAAGATCCCTCGACAGGGGGCTTCTATAATTCACCCCTCCACTTT.

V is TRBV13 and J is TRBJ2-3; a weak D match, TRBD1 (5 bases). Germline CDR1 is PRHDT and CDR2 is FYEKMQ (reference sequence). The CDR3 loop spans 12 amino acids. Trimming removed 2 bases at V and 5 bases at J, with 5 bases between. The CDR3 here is CASSLRGDTQYF. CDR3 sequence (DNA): TGTGCCAGCAGCTTAAGGGGAGATACGCAGTATTTT.

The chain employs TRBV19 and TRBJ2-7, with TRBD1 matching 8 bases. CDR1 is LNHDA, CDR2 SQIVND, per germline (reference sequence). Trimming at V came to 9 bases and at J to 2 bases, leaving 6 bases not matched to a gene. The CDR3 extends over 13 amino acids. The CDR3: CASQGQVAYEQYF. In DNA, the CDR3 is TGTGCCAGCCAGGGACAGGTTGCCTACGAGCAGTACTTC.

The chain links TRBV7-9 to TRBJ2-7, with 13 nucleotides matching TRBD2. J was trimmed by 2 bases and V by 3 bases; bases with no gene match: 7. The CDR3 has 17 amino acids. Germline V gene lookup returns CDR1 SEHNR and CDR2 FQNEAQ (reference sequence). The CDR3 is CASSFGLAGDPTYEQYF. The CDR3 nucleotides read TGTGCCAGCAGCTTTGGACTAGCGGGAGACCCAACCTACGAGCAGTACTTC. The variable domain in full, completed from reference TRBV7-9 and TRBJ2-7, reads DTGVSQNPRHKITKRGQNVTFRCDPISEHNRLYWYRQTLGQGPEFLTYFQNEAQLEKSRLLSDRFSAERPKGSFSTLEIQRTEQGDSAMYLCASSFGLAGDPTYEQYFGPGTRLTVT.

The CDR3 DNA sequence: TGTGCCAGCAGCTTGGGGACAGGGGGACCCGAGCAGTACTTC. This sequence encodes CASSLGTGGPEQYF. The genes are TRBV5-6 and TRBJ2-7; TRBD1 agrees at 10 bases. V lost 0 bases to trimming and J lost 6 bases; unmatched junction nucleotides: 3. Germline V gene sequence: CDR1 SGHDT, CDR2 YYEEEE. The CDR3 length is 14 residues.

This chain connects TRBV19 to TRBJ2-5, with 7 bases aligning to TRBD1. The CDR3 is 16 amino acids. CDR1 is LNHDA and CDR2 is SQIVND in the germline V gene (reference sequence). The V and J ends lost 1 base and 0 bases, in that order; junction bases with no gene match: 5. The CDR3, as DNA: TGTGCCAGTAGTATAGGGGGACAGCGATACCAAGAGACCCAGTACTTC. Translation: CASSIGGQRYQETQYF.

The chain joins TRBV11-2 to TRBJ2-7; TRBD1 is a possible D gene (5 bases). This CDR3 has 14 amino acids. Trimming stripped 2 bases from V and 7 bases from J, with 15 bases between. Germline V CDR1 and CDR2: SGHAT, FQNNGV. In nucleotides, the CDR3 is TGTGCCAGCAGCTTATGGCAGCAGCCAGGGGAGCAGTACTTC. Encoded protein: CASSLWQQPGEQYF.

CDR3 in amino acids: CASRNGGTGELFF. CDR3 in DNA: TGTGCCAGCAGAAACGGGGGAACCGGGGAGCTGTTTTTT. This rearrangement joins TRBV9 to TRBJ2-2; D possibly corresponds to TRBD2 (6 bases). Germline assignment: CDR1 SGDLS and CDR2 YYNGEE. This CDR3 is 13 amino acids long. V gave up 5 bases and J gave up 5 bases, with 10 bases separating them.

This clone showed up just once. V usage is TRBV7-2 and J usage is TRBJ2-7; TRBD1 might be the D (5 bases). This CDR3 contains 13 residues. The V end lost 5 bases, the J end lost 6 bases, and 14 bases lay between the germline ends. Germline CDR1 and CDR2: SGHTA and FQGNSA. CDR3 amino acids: CASSPITGTEQYF. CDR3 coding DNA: TGTGCCAGCAGCCCCATAACAGGAACCGAGCAGTACTTC.

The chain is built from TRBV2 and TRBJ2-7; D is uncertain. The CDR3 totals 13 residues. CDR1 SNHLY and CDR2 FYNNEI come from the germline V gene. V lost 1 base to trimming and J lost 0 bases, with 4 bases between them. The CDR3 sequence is CASSEENSYEQYF. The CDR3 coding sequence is TGTGCCAGCAGTGAAGAAAACTCCTACGAGCAGTACTTC.

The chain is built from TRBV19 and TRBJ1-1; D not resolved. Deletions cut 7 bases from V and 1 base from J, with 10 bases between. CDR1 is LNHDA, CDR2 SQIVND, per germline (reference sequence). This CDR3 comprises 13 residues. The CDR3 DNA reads TGTGCCAGTACCTACCCAGCGAACACTGAAGCTTTCTTT. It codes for CASTYPANTEAFF.

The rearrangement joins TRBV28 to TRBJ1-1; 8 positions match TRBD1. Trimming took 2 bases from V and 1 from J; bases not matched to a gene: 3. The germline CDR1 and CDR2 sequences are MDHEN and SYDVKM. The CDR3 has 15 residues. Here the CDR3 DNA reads TGTGCCAGCAGTTTAGGCGGGACAGGGAACACTGAAGCTTTCTTT. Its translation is CASSLGGTGNTEAFF.

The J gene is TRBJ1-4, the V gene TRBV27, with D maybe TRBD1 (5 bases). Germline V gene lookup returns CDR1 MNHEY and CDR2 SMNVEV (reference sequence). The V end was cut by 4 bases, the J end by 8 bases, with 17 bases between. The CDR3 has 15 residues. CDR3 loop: CASSSLLGPHEKLFF. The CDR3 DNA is TGTGCCAGCAGTTCCCTTCTGGGACCCCACGAAAAACTGTTTTTT.

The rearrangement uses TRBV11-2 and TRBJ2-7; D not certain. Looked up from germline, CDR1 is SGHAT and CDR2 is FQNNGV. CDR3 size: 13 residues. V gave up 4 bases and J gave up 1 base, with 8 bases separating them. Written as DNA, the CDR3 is TGTGCCAGCAGCTACGACACTTCCTACGAGCAGTACTTC. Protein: CASSYDTSYEQYF.

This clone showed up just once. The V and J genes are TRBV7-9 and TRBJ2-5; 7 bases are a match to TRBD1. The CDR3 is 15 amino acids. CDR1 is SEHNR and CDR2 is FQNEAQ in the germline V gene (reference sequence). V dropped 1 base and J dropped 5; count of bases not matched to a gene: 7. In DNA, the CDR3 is TGTGCCAGCAGCTTAGAAAAGGGGGCTTGGGAGACCCAGTACTTC. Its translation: CASSLEKGAWETQYF.